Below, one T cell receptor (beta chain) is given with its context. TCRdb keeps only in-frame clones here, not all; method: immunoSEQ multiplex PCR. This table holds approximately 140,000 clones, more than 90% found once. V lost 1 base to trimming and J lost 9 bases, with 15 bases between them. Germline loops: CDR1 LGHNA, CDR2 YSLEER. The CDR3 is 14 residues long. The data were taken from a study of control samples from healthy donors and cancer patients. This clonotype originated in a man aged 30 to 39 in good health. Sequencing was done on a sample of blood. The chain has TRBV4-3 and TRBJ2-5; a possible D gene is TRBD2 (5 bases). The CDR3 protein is CASSQVHGGRAQYF. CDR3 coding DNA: TGCGCCAGCAGCCAAGTCCACGGCGGGCGTGCCCAGTACTTC.